These 18 T cell receptor beta chains were all obtained from the same sample, sequenced in a study of regulatory T cells in long-lasting Graves disease. Time point in this sample: newly diagnosed GD, antithyroid drugs for less than 3 months. The authors made the TCR library using RNA they extracted from PBMCs. Construction of TCR beta libraries relied on iRepertoire HTBI primers and on Arm-PCR targeting CDR3 regions. Each CDR3 protein gets one entry after TCRdb re-called the multiplex PCR reads with MiXCR. Counted here are 450,000 to 500,000 distinct CDR3 sequences, under 20% occurring once; the ten biggest clones make up 12%. These same data were also listed under a study on T cells in Graves' hyperthyroidism and ophthalmopathy.

The starting material was peripheral blood mononuclear cells (PBMCs), obtained at new diagnosis, from a patient treated with antithyroid drugs. Every receptor here comes from a man aged 40-55 years with Graves disease.

This clonotype was seen ten or more times. V gene TRBV28 combines with J gene TRBJ1-2, with 8 positions matching TRBD1. After removal of 2 bases from V and 3 bases from J, the junction contained 8 bases not matched to a gene. The CDR3 consists of 16 residues. Germline V gene data show CDR1 as MDHEN and CDR2 as SYDVKM. CDR3 residues: CASSLPRTGSDYGYTF. CDR3 coding DNA: TGTGCCAGCAGTTTACCCCGGACAGGGAGCGACTATGGCTACACCTTC.

The gene calls are TRBV29-1 and TRBJ2-5, with 8 positions matching TRBD1. There are 12 residues in the CDR3. CDR1 and CDR2 (germline): SQVTM, ANQGSEA. V gave up 7 bases and J gave up 4 bases; unmatched junction bases: 5. The CDR3 is CSGTGRGETQYF. CDR3 bases: TGCAGCGGGACAGGGAGAGGAGAGACCCAGTACTTC.

The V call is TRBV28, the J call TRBJ2-6; TRBD1 or TRBD2 may be the D gene (5 bases each). V was clipped by 6 bases and J by 3 bases, with 12 bases between them. The CDR3 runs 15 residues. Germline CDR1 reads MDHEN; CDR2 reads SYDVKM. The CDR3 loop reads CASRVQGDGANVLTF. CDR3 coding DNA: TGTGCCAGCAGGGTGCAGGGAGATGGGGCCAACGTCCTGACTTTC.

The J gene is TRBJ2-7, the V gene TRBV9; 7 bases are shared with TRBD2. Per the germline V gene, CDR1 is SGDLS and CDR2 is YYNGEE. This CDR3 is built from 16 residues. Unmatched junction bases numbered 7, after V lost 0 bases and J lost 1 base. The CDR3 loop reads CASSVALAGGSYEQYF. The CDR3 DNA is TGTGCCAGCAGCGTAGCCCTCGCCGGGGGGTCCTACGAGCAGTACTTC.

This chain connects TRBV6-1 to TRBJ2-7; D ambiguous. Germline CDR1 and CDR2: MNHNS and SASEGT. Trimming cost V 7 bases and J 0 bases, with 16 bases left between them. The CDR3 sequence is 15 residues long. In nucleotides, the CDR3 is TGTGCCAGCATCAACCTGGGCGGTAGCTCCTACGAGCAGTACTTC. Its translation: CASINLGGSSYEQYF.

This clonotype was counted only a few times. The chain has TRBV15 and TRBJ1-2; maybe TRBD1 (6 bases). The CDR3 is 14 amino acids. Germline V CDR1 and CDR2: LNHNV, YYDKDF (reference sequence). The V end lost 1 base, the J end lost 6 bases, and 12 bases lay between the germline ends. The CDR3 loop reads CATSRGVQGNGYTF. The CDR3 DNA is TGTGCCACCAGCAGAGGAGTACAGGGCAATGGCTACACCTTC.

In this sample, this clonotype turned up many times. The chain is built from TRBV12-3 or TRBV12-4 and TRBJ2-7, with D perhaps matching TRBD1 (5 bases). V was shortened by 7 bases and J by 3 bases, with 16 bases between the two germline ends. There are 14 residues in the CDR3. CDR3: CASNQGWGDYEQYF. The CDR3 DNA sequence: TGTGCCAGCAACCAGGGATGGGGCGACTACGAGCAGTACTTC.

The chain carries TRBV18 and TRBJ2-3, with TRBD2 matching 7 bases. V lost 2 bases and J lost 5; bases outside the gene matches: 7. The germline gives CDR1 KGHSH, CDR2 LQKENI. CDR3 size: 15 residues. This chain's CDR3 is CASSPWEGRQDTQYF. The DNA of the CDR3 is TGTGCCAGCTCACCATGGGAGGGTCGTCAAGATACGCAGTATTTT.

This clonotype appeared many times. The chain employs TRBV11-2 and TRBJ2-5, with 8 bases identical to TRBD1. In germline, CDR1 is SGHAT, CDR2 FQNNGV. V lost 3 bases, J lost 3 bases, and 6 bases stayed unmatched. CDR3 size: 15 residues. The CDR3 sequence: CASSLGDRLEETQYF. CDR3 in DNA: TGTGCCAGCAGCTTGGGGGACAGGTTGGAAGAGACCCAGTACTTC.

This clonotype was found a few times. J is TRBJ1-1 and V is TRBV29-1; D call uncertain. Germline values: CDR1 SQVTM, CDR2 ANQGSEA. V was clipped by 3 bases and J by 1 base, with 6 bases between them. The CDR3 covers 12 residues. The CDR3 nucleotides read TGCAGCGTTGAGGCCGGGAACACTGAAGCTTTCTTT. Translating it yields CSVEAGNTEAFF.

This clonotype was seen many times. This chain links TRBV7-2 with TRBJ2-1, with TRBD2 matching over 13 bases. Germline CDR1 is SGHTA and CDR2 is FQGNSA. V dropped 4 bases and J dropped 7; count of bases not matched to a gene: 4. The CDR3 covers 15 residues. DNA for the CDR3: TGTGCCAGCAGCTCGGGACTAGCGGGGCCTAATGAGCAGTTCTTC. Translating it yields CASSSGLAGPNEQFF.

This rearrangement joins TRBV6-1 to TRBJ2-7; TRBD1 might be the D (5 bases). This CDR3 region has 12 residues. CDR1 is MNHNS and CDR2 is SASEGT in the germline V gene. Trimming pared 6 bases from V and 8 bases from J, leaving 14 bases between. The CDR3 spells CASRPQGIKQYF. The CDR3 DNA sequence: TGTGCCAGCAGACCCCAGGGAATCAAGCAGTACTTC.

This clonotype was seen more than once but under ten times. This rearrangement joins TRBV20-1 to TRBJ2-7; 8 bases fit TRBD2. Germline V gives CDR1 DFQATT, CDR2 SNEGSKA (reference sequence). The CDR3 runs to 15 residues. J lost 1 base, V lost 6 bases, and 11 bases had no gene match. CDR3 residues: CSAPESGSGSYEQYF. CDR3 DNA sequence: TGCAGTGCCCCGGAGAGCGGGAGTGGTTCCTACGAGCAGTACTTC.

This chain links TRBV6-5 with TRBJ2-2; 8 bases map to TRBD2. The CDR3 sequence is 16 residues long. CDR1 is MNHEY and CDR2 is SVGAGI in the germline V gene. J lost 4 bases, V lost 0 bases, and 4 bases had no gene match. The CDR3 spells CASSYSSGSVTGELFF. CDR3 DNA sequence: TGTGCCAGCAGTTACTCAAGCGGGAGTGTCACCGGGGAGCTGTTTTTT.

The chain uses TRBV28 and TRBJ2-1; 13 nucleotides agree with TRBD2. Germline loops: CDR1 MDHEN, CDR2 SYDVKM. The CDR3 consists of 16 residues. The ends lost 5 bases at V and 4 bases at J; junction bases unmatched: 5. The CDR3 bases are TGTGCCAGCAGTCCCCTGGGACTAGCGGGATACAATGAGCAGTTCTTC. This gives the protein CASSPLGLAGYNEQFF.

This clonotype has a count of ten or more. The rearrangement links TRBV6-2 or TRBV6-3 to TRBJ2-1; 8 bases map to TRBD1. This CDR3 is built from 13 residues. V dropped 4 bases and J dropped 9; count of bases not matched to a gene: 5. From germline, CDR1 is MNHEY and CDR2 SVGEGT. The CDR3 is CASSSNRGSEQFF. The CDR3 DNA is TGTGCCAGCAGTTCCAACAGGGGGTCTGAGCAGTTCTTC.

This clonotype was counted many times. The V gene is TRBV7-2, the J gene TRBJ2-5; D possibly corresponds to TRBD2 (5 bases). This CDR3 has 14 amino acids. With 2 bases removed from V and 6 bases from J, the gap between germline ends came to 13 bases. Germline lookup yields CDR1 SGHTA and CDR2 FQGNSA. The CDR3, as DNA: TGTGCCAGCAGCTTACCCGGAGGTCCAAAGACCCAGTACTTC. Its protein product is CASSLPGGPKTQYF.

The chain combines TRBV9 with TRBJ2-7; the D gene is possibly TRBD1 (5 bases). V was cut by 0 bases and J by 4 bases, with 14 bases left in between. The length of the CDR3 is 15 residues. Germline V CDR1 and CDR2: SGDLS, YYNGEE. DNA for the CDR3: TGTGCCAGCAGCGTAGAAGGGGCTCGGCAATACGAGCAGTACTTC. It specifies CASSVEGARQYEQYF.